This T cell receptor beta chain was captured by sequencing in a study of molecular identifiers for immune sequencing clone quantification. Study-wide points: Underestimation of highly expanded clone sizes could arise where identical TCR molecules share a barcode.

CDR3 length: 14 residues. V was clipped by 0 bases and J by 3 bases, with 9 bases between them. Germline V lookup: CDR1 PRHDT, CDR2 FYEKMQ (reference sequence). Source material for naive CD8 libraries was roughly 20,000 to 1,000,000 sorted cells, with 10%, 30% or 50% RNA. Sorting was used to obtain naive CD8 T cells (CD8+CD4-CCR7+CD45RA+). TCRdb independently ran MiXCR on the PCR reads; one entry per CDR3 protein. Among around 300,000 distinct CDR3 sequences listed, 24% were seen once. This clonotype came up many times. Its antigen remains unknown. This TCR was sampled from a human donor in good health. Some libraries in this study had Jurkat cell RNA spiked in. This sequence joins TRBV13 and TRBJ2-7, with D possibly matching TRBD2 (6 bases). The sample comprised naive CD8+ T cells from blood, with Jurkat cell RNA spiked in. Subset specified: FACS-sorted CD8+CD4-CCR7+CD45RA+ naive T cells. The CDR3 coding sequence is TGTGCCAGCAGCTTAGGACTAGCTCACTACGAGCAGTACTTC. Protein product: CASSLGLAHYEQYF.